One sample yielded the 19 T cell receptor beta chains listed below, sequenced in a study of T cells in women clearing cervical HPV infection. Using immunoSEQ multiplex PCR, the repertoire was profiled, and TCRdb retains in-frame clones only, with some absent. Listed are 25,000 to 35,000 clones; around 6.6% falls within the top ten. The specimen sequenced was blood buffy coat. These receptors were obtained from a woman aged 18-70 years with a cervical HPV16 infection that either progressed to CIN3+ or cleared (not recorded which).

Regarding this clone: The sequenced fragment ends 3 residues before the CDR3 boundary, so the rest is inferred from the germline J gene. This chain joins TRBV30 and TRBJ2-2; 7 positions match TRBD1. Germline-derived CDR1 and CDR2 are GTSNPN and SVGIG (reference sequence). This CDR3 spans 15 amino acids. V trimming: 8 bases; J trimming: 0 bases; junction bases outside the gene matches: 9. CDR3 DNA, as far as it was read: TGTGCCCTATTCAAGGGACAGACGAACACCGGGGAG. Protein product: CALFKGQTNTGE. The whole CDR3 protein reads CALFKGQTNTGELFF.

In the case of this clone: The read falls 3 residues short of the CDR3 end, and the missing part is taken from the germline J gene. The chain is built from TRBV12-3 or TRBV12-4 and TRBJ2-2; 10 positions agree with TRBD2. J lost 6 bases, V lost 0 bases, and 1 base had no gene match. CDR3 length: 15 amino acids. CDR3 DNA, as far as it was read: TGTGCCAGCAGTTTAGCAGCGGGGGGGTCCGGGGAG. Its translation: CASSLAAGGSGE. In full, the CDR3 reads CASSLAAGGSGELFF.

With regard to this clone: The read terminates 3 residues before the CDR3 end, so the remaining end is supplied by the germline J gene. The chain has TRBV5-1 and TRBJ1-2; D ambiguous. V was shortened by 0 bases and J by 1 base, with 4 bases between the two germline ends. There are 13 residues in the CDR3. Germline CDR1 and CDR2: SGHRS and YFSETQ. The sequenced part of the CDR3 DNA is TGCGCCAGCAGCTTGGCCGGTAACTATGGC. Encoded protein: CASSLAGNYG. The CDR3, in full, reads CASSLAGNYGYTF.

As regards this clone: The read gets to within 3 residues of the CDR3 end, and the germline J gene fills in the rest. The J gene is TRBJ2-7, the V gene TRBV9; 9 bases are a match to TRBD1. The CDR3 length is 17 residues. Losses at the gene ends were 2 bases for V and 4 bases for J; bases not matched to a gene: 13. Germline V CDR1 and CDR2: SGDLS, YYNGEE. The CDR3: CASSVAPGQGTAYEQYF. Incomplete CDR3 DNA: TGTGCCAGCAGCGTTGCACCGGGACAGGGAACCGCGTACGAG.

Concerning this clone: The missing CDR3 end, 3 residues past where the read stops, is filled in from the germline J gene. The chain carries TRBV28 and TRBJ2-1; perhaps TRBD1 as D (6 bases). The CDR3 totals 15 residues. The V and J ends lost 4 bases and 0 bases respectively, with 10 bases between them. Per the germline V gene, CDR1 is MDHEN and CDR2 is SYDVKM. Partial CDR3 DNA: TGTGCCAGCAGTTGGGGGCAGGGCTCCTACAATGAG. Its translation is CASSWGQGSYNE. The full CDR3 protein is CASSWGQGSYNEQFF.

Comment on this clone: The read falls 3 residues short of the CDR3 end, and the missing part is taken from the germline J gene. The J gene is TRBJ1-5, the V gene TRBV6-2 or TRBV6-3; 9 bases fit TRBD1. This CDR3 spans 15 amino acids. Trimming at V came to 6 bases and at J to 1 base, leaving 4 bases not matched to a gene. CDR1 is MNHEY and CDR2 is SVGEGT in the germline V gene. CDR3 DNA (partial): TGTGCCAGCAGGACGGGACAGGGAAGCAATCAGCCC. Protein sequence: CASRTGQGSNQP. In full, the CDR3 reads CASRTGQGSNQPQHF.

Notes on this clone: The read comes to an end 3 residues before the CDR3 does, leaving the germline J gene to fill in the end. The V and J genes are TRBV19 and TRBJ2-1; D perhaps matches TRBD2 (7 bases). V gave up 4 bases and J gave up 5 bases, with 15 bases separating them. Germline loops: CDR1 LNHDA, CDR2 SQIVND (reference sequence). The CDR3 sequence is 15 residues long. Incomplete CDR3 DNA: TGTGCCAGTAGTAAGGGGGGGAGGGGTGACAATGAG. Translation gives CASSKGGRGDNE. The whole CDR3 region reads CASSKGGRGDNEQFF.

CDR3 amino acids: CASSQVEGRQETQYF. The DNA read from the CDR3 is TGCGCCAGCAGCCAAGTGGAGGGGCGCCAAGAGACC. This rearrangement joins TRBV4-1 to TRBJ2-5; D might be TRBD2 (6 bases). The missing CDR3 end, 3 residues past where the read stops, is filled in from the germline J gene. V shed 1 base and J shed 1 base, with 10 bases lying between them. The germline V gene encodes CDR1 MGHRA and CDR2 YSYEKL. The CDR3 consists of 15 residues.

As to this clone: The CDR3 end falls 3 residues outside the read, so it is completed with the germline J gene. V is TRBV30 and J is TRBJ1-2; possibly TRBD1 for D (5 bases). Trimming stripped 1 base from V and 7 bases from J, with 7 bases between. CDR1 is GTSNPN, CDR2 SVGIG, per germline (reference sequence). The CDR3 is made up of 11 amino acids. The sequenced CDR3 bases are TGTGCCTGGAGTGGAGGGGTTGGC. Translation gives CAWSGGVG. The CDR3 as a whole reads CAWSGGVGYTF.

With respect to this clone: Read coverage stops 3 residues before the CDR3 terminus; the germline J gene supplies the remainder. The chain carries TRBV19 and TRBJ2-7, with TRBD1 matching over 7 bases. V lost 4 bases to trimming and J lost 6 bases; unmatched junction nucleotides: 9. The CDR3 consists of 14 residues. Germline V lookup: CDR1 LNHDA, CDR2 SQIVND (reference sequence). The covered CDR3 bases are TGTGCCAGTAGTAGTATTGGACAGGCGTCCGAG. It is translated as CASSSIGQASE. The full CDR3 protein reads CASSSIGQASEQYF.

In the case of this clone: The missing CDR3 end, 3 residues past where the read stops, is filled in from the germline J gene. The chain combines TRBV12-3 or TRBV12-4 with TRBJ1-2, with D perhaps matching TRBD1 (6 bases). Trimming took 3 bases from V and 6 from J, leaving 11 bases between them. The CDR3 is 13 amino acids. This chain's CDR3 is CASSFRRGNGYTF. The CDR3 DNA, read in part, is TGTGCCAGCAGTTTTCGCAGGGGCAATGGC.

Worth noting for this clone: The CDR3 goes on 3 residues after the read ends, and that part is filled in from the germline J gene. The chain links TRBV6-2 or TRBV6-3 to TRBJ2-7; 7 bases align to TRBD1. The junction had 8 bases not matched to a gene; V was cut back by 4 bases and J by 2 bases. The CDR3 loop spans 15 amino acids. The V gene's germline CDR1 is MNHEY and CDR2 SVGEGT. The CDR3 DNA, read in part, is TGTGCCAGCAGTTCTCCGGACAGGTGGACCTACGAG. Encoded protein: CASSSPDRWTYE. The entire CDR3 sequence reads CASSSPDRWTYEQYF.

With respect to this clone: The observed sequence ends 3 residues before the CDR3 terminus, with the missing tail filled in from the germline J gene. The chain carries TRBV20-1 and TRBJ1-1, with a tentative D call TRBD1 (5 bases). V gave up 1 base and J gave up 3 bases, with 12 bases separating them. Germline loops: CDR1 DFQATT, CDR2 SNEGSKA (reference sequence). CDR3 length: 14 amino acids. The CDR3 bases that were read are TGCAGTGCTAGAGGGACGGGGGGAGACACTGAA. Translating it yields CSARGTGGDTE. In full, the CDR3 reads CSARGTGGDTEAFF.

Details on this clone: Coverage ceases 3 residues before the CDR3 finishes, and the germline J gene fills in the end. The V gene is TRBV19, the J gene TRBJ1-1; D remains ambiguous. The CDR3 length is 13 residues. The germline gives CDR1 LNHDA, CDR2 SQIVND (reference sequence). V was trimmed by 7 bases and J by 5 bases, leaving 14 bases between them. This chain's CDR3 is CASKMGTGTEAFF. The part of the CDR3 DNA that was read is TGTGCCAGTAAAATGGGTACGGGTACTGAA.

With regard to this clone: The read comes to an end 3 residues before the CDR3 does, leaving the germline J gene to fill in the end. The chain recombines TRBV5-1 with TRBJ1-1; D remains ambiguous. CDR1 is SGHRS, CDR2 YFSETQ, per germline. Trimming took 4 bases from V and 0 from J, leaving 10 bases between them. The CDR3 sequence is 14 residues long. The CDR3 sequence is CASSPIVMNTEAFF. The sequenced CDR3 bases are TGCGCCAGCAGCCCCATAGTGATGAACACTGAA.

In regard to this clone: The read falls 3 residues short of the CDR3 end, and the missing part is taken from the germline J gene. The chain combines TRBV19 with TRBJ2-5; 8 bases match TRBD2. Germline V gives CDR1 LNHDA, CDR2 SQIVND (reference sequence). The CDR3 runs to 15 residues. V was clipped by 3 bases and J by 5 bases; unmatched bases: 8. The CDR3 loop is CASSINSGARETQYF. The sequenced part of the CDR3 DNA is TGTGCCAGTAGTATTAATAGCGGGGCCCGGGAGACC.

As for this clone: The read ends 3 residues early relative to the CDR3; the germline J gene fills the gap. The chain uses TRBV2 and TRBJ2-7, with D hard to call. Germline V gene data show CDR1 as SNHLY and CDR2 as FYNNEI. CDR3 length: 15 residues. With 6 bases removed from V and 2 bases from J, the gap between germline ends came to 17 bases. The sequenced CDR3 bases are TGTGCCAGCAGCGATCCACTCAGCGCGGCCTACGAG. Translated, it gives CASSDPLSAAYE. The whole CDR3 sequence reads CASSDPLSAAYEQYF.

Details on this clone: The read stops 3 residues short of the end of the CDR3; the missing end is completed from the germline J gene. V usage is TRBV30 and J usage is TRBJ1-6; TRBD1 is a possible D gene (5 bases). CDR3 size: 16 residues. The V gene's germline CDR1 is GTSNPN and CDR2 SVGIG (reference sequence). V dropped 6 bases and J dropped 0 bases, with 15 bases sitting between them. CDR3 sequence: CACNVGGSSYNSPLHF. The CDR3 DNA, read in part, is TGTGCCTGTAATGTGGGGGGGAGCTCCTATAATTCACCC.

As for this clone: The sequence runs out 3 residues before the end of the CDR3; the remainder is reconstructed from the germline J gene. This chain connects TRBV7-9 to TRBJ1-3; TRBD1 matches at 9 bases. This CDR3 contains 13 residues. Germline V gene lookup returns CDR1 SEHNR and CDR2 FQNEAQ (reference sequence). This chain's CDR3 is CASSLGGQGLIYF. Partial CDR3 DNA: TGTGCCAGCAGCTTAGGGGGACAGGGCCTC.